What follows is one T cell receptor (beta chain) and its context. These data belong to a study of blood T cell repertoires in COVID-19. Background on the study: COVID-19 samples collected from the United States, Italy and Spain covered acute and convalescent phases. Sources were T cells, B-cell-depleted T cells, or PBMCs; the material itself was cDNA or gDNA.

Original processing methods: Estimation of nucleated cell counts relied on the amplification of reference gene primers. The protocol was immunoSEQ multiplex PCR, while the TCRdb copy is restricted to in-frame clones and leaves out a portion. D and trimming were read from the DNA, whereas the V and J calls and clone size are those reported in that table. This sample has about 100,000 clones, with around 87% found just once. The CDR3 runs to 18 residues. The junction had 13 bases not matched to a gene; V was cut back by 3 bases and J by 1 base. Germline CDR1 is SGHDT and CDR2 is YYEEEE. The source is a young woman with acute or convalescent COVID-19. This rearrangement joins TRBV5-6 to TRBJ1-5, with 7 bases lining up with TRBD1. The sequencing input was peripheral blood. The DNA for the CDR3 is TGTGCCAGCAGCTACCAGACAGGGCCAAGGGGAAGCAATCAGCCCCAGCATTTT. Residues: CASSYQTGPRGSNQPQHF.